These T cell receptor beta chains were read from a single sample in a study of blood T cells in healthy people across ages. TCRdb analysed the 5' RACE reads with MiXCR anew, one entry per CDR3 protein. The sample lists approximately 800,000 distinct CDR3 sequences, about 26% occurring once. Separately, the same data were catalogued under a study of T cells of mothers and their children.

What was sequenced was blood. These receptors originate from a boy between 5 and 17 years old in good health. Each CDR3 is given with its conserved first and last residue. D genes are given only for firm matches. Part of the rows lack a size; the others show once, few, many or a class for expanded clones.

V	J	size	D	DNA	CDR3
TRBV11-2	TRBJ2-1	-	-	TGTGCCAGCAGCCTGAGCCCCCTGGGGGATGAGCAGTTCTTC	CASSLSPLGDEQFF
TRBV24-1	TRBJ2-1	-	-	TGTGCCACCAGTGACGCTAGCTCCTACAATGAGCAGTTCTTC	CATSDASSYNEQFF
TRBV28	TRBJ2-7	-	TRBD1	TGTGCCAGCAGTTGGGGACAGGCCTACGAGCAGTACTTC	CASSWGQAYEQYF
TRBV18	TRBJ2-7	-	TRBD1	TGTGCCAGCTCAACAGGGGTGACCTACGCGCAGTACTTC	CASSTGVTYAQYF
TRBV5-4	TRBJ2-7	few	TRBD1	TGTGCCAGCAGCTTGGTCCCGGGACAGTCCTACGAGCAGTACTTC	CASSLVPGQSYEQYF
TRBV5-1	TRBJ2-5	few	TRBD2	TGCGCCAGCGGCATGACAGGGGGCCTAGGACTAGCGGGGGCGGAGACCCAGTACTTC	CASGMTGGLGLAGAETQYF
TRBV6-6	TRBJ2-5	few	TRBD2	TGTGCCAGCAGTCCTTTCGCGGGGGGGAACCAAGAGACCCAGTACTTC	CASSPFAGGNQETQYF
TRBV5-1	TRBJ1-5	-	-	TGCGCCAGCAGCCCCGCGCCGGGGAGCAATCAGCCCCAGCATTTT	CASSPAPGSNQPQHF
TRBV10-1	TRBJ2-1	-	-	TGCGCCAGCAGTGACCAGATGAATGAGCAGTTCTTC	CASSDQMNEQFF
TRBV6-5	TRBJ2-1	many	-	TGTGCCAGCAGACCCGACAGGAGCTCCTACAATGAGCAGTTCTTC	CASRPDRSSYNEQFF
TRBV5-1	TRBJ1-3	few	-	TGCGCCAGCAGCCCGGACTTCTCTGGAAACACCATATATTTT	CASSPDFSGNTIYF
TRBV6-1	TRBJ2-7	-	-	TGTGCCAGCAGTTCCCTGGCCTCCTACAAGCAGTACTTC	CASSSLASYKQYF
TRBV29-1	TRBJ2-7	-	-	TGCAGCGCATACTCCGGGGCCCCCTACGAGCAGTACTTC	CSAYSGAPYEQYF
TRBV6-5	TRBJ1-4	few	TRBD1	TGTGCCAGCAGCCTCGGGACAGGGCCTGAAAAACTGTTTTTT	CASSLGTGPEKLFF
TRBV20-1	TRBJ2-7	few	-	TGCAGTGCTAGCACCAGGGGCGAGCAGTACTTC	CSASTRGEQYF
TRBV9	TRBJ1-2	-	-	TGTGCCAGCAGCGTATCTTCCGGAAACTATGGCTACACCTTC	CASSVSSGNYGYTF
TRBV5-1	TRBJ2-1	-	-	TGCGCCAGCAGCCTGGGGCCGGGGCAGTTCTTC	CASSLGPGQFF
TRBV4-2	TRBJ1-2	few	-	TGTGCCAGCAGCCAAGTCAGGAATAACTATGGCTACACCTTC	CASSQVRNNYGYTF
TRBV6-4	TRBJ2-2	-	TRBD2	TGTGCCAGCAAAACTAGCGAAGGGGCCGGGGAGCTGTTTTTT	CASKTSEGAGELFF
TRBV6-6	TRBJ2-7	-	-	TGTGCCAGCAGTTACAGGGACGGCGACGAGCAGTACTTC	CASSYRDGDEQYF
TRBV12-3/TRBV12-4	TRBJ2-5	many	-	TGTGCCAGCAGTTTGGCTAGCACCCAAGAGACCCAGTACTTC	CASSLASTQETQYF
TRBV28	TRBJ2-5	-	TRBD2	TGTGCCAGCAGTTCCCTCAGAGGGCGGGGGAAACAAGAGACCCAGTACTTC	CASSSLRGRGKQETQYF
TRBV28	TRBJ2-4	-	-	TGTGCCAGCAGTTTATGGGGAGGAGCCAAAAACATTCAGTACTTC	CASSLWGGAKNIQYF
TRBV9	TRBJ2-1	-	TRBD2	TGTGCCAGCAGCGTAGGGGGAGGGGCGGAGCAGTTCTTC	CASSVGGGAEQFF
TRBV20-1	TRBJ2-2	few	-	TGCAGTGCTAGCGCGCAGGGGTCCGGGGAGCTGTTTTTT	CSASAQGSGELFF
TRBV11-2	TRBJ2-2	few	TRBD1	TGTGCCAGCAGCCGACAGGGGTTGGGCGGGGAGCTGTTTTTT	CASSRQGLGGELFF
TRBV5-1	TRBJ2-4	-	-	TGCGCCAGCAGCTTGGTGGGTGAAGCCAAAAACATTCAGTACTTC	CASSLVGEAKNIQYF
TRBV20-1	TRBJ1-4	-	-	TGCAGTGCCGCTGGAACAACTAATGAAAAACTGTTTTTT	CSAAGTTNEKLFF
TRBV30	TRBJ1-2	once	-	TGTGCCTGGAGTGGCCCCGGAGGGTATGGCTACACCTTC	CAWSGPGGYGYTF
TRBV15	TRBJ2-6	-	-	TGTGCCACCAGCAGCTTGAGCTCTGGGGCCAACGTCCTGACTTTC	CATSSLSSGANVLTF
TRBV12-3/TRBV12-4	TRBJ1-1	-	TRBD1	TGTGCCAGCAGGCCCGCACCGGGACAGGGGGACCTGAACACTGAAGCTTTCTTT	CASRPAPGQGDLNTEAFF
TRBV24-1	TRBJ2-3	-	-	TGTGCCACCAGTGACCCGGACAGATCCACAGATACGCAGTATTTT	CATSDPDRSTDTQYF
TRBV4-1	TRBJ1-4	-	-	TGCGCCAGCAGCCAAGAGAGATATAATGAAAAACTGTTTTTT	CASSQERYNEKLFF
TRBV18	TRBJ1-1	-	-	TGTGCCAGCTCACCCCCCTTGCAAGGGAAAGCTTTCTTT	CASSPPLQGKAFF
TRBV11-2	TRBJ1-2	few	-	TGTGCCAGCAGCTCCCCCCGGGACAACCCAGGAGGCTACACCTTC	CASSSPRDNPGGYTF
TRBV18	TRBJ2-1	few	TRBD1	TGTGCCAGCTCACTTGGACAGGTCAATGGGCAGTTCTTC	CASSLGQVNGQFF
TRBV4-2	TRBJ2-7	-	TRBD1	TGTGCCAGCAGCCGCCCGGGACAGGGAGTCCACGAGCAGTACTTC	CASSRPGQGVHEQYF
TRBV12-3/TRBV12-4	TRBJ2-5	-	TRBD2	TGTGCCAGCAGGCGAGCGGGGGGTCCCCAAGAGACCCAGTACTTC	CASRRAGGPQETQYF
TRBV5-1	TRBJ2-7	few	-	TGCGCCAGCAGCCCCCACCGGGACCTAGCTACCTTGTACGAGCAGTACTTC	CASSPHRDLATLYEQYF
TRBV14	TRBJ1-1	-	-	TGTGCCAGCAGCCAACCGGGACAGAACACTGAAGCTTTCTTT	CASSQPGQNTEAFF
TRBV12-3/TRBV12-4	TRBJ1-6	-	-	TGTGCCAGCAGTTTAGCCAGTCTAAATTCACCCCTCCACTTT	CASSLASLNSPLHF
TRBV12-3/TRBV12-4	TRBJ1-5	-	-	TGTGCCAGCAGTTTCGGTTCAGCCTCGGGCAATCAGCCCCAGCATTTT	CASSFGSASGNQPQHF
TRBV7-9	TRBJ2-5	few	-	TGTGCCAGCAGCTTATTCCAGGGACAAGAGACCCAGTACTTC	CASSLFQGQETQYF
TRBV5-5	TRBJ2-1	few	TRBD2	TGTGCCAGCAGCTTGAAGTTGGGACTAGCGGGGGGTGAGCAGTTCTTC	CASSLKLGLAGGEQFF
TRBV7-3	TRBJ1-2	few	-	TGTGCCAGCAGCTTAATTGAGGCCTGGGCTAACTATGGCTACACCTTC	CASSLIEAWANYGYTF
TRBV5-1	TRBJ2-7	few	-	TGCGCCAGCACCGACAGAAAGAGCTCCTACGAGCAGTACTTC	CASTDRKSSYEQYF
TRBV20-1	TRBJ2-3	few	TRBD2	TGCAGTGCTAGAGATCTAACTAGCGGGGAGCATCCTTATACGCAGTATTTT	CSARDLTSGEHPYTQYF
TRBV29-1	TRBJ2-2	-	TRBD1	TGCAGCGTTGATGGGACAGGGACGAACACCGGGGAGCTGTTTTTT	CSVDGTGTNTGELFF